One sample yielded the 25 T cell receptor beta chains listed below, sequenced in a study of blood T cell repertoires in COVID-19 (dated by TCRdb to 2018 to 2020). The library was obtained by the immunoSEQ multiplex PCR assay. TCRdb holds this immuneACCESS table with in-frame rearrangements only. Some clones are missing; in checked studies, unresolved V genes explain under half, and the rest has no known cause. In this sample the table shows about 300,000 clones, around 90% of which occur a single time. Under 7.5% of the sample rests with the top ten. Sequencing was done on a sample of peripheral blood. The receptors were gathered from a man aged 18 to 35 who had recovered from COVID-19.

This chain uses TRBV27 with TRBJ1-5; D remains unclear. CDR3 length equals 12 residues. Deletions cut 3 bases from V and 7 bases from J, with 7 bases between. Per germline, CDR1 MNHEY and CDR2 SMNVEV (reference sequence). The DNA for the CDR3 is TGTGCCAGCAGTTTCGCGGGGCAGCCCCAGCATTTT. This encodes CASSFAGQPQHF.

The CDR3: CASSLDRGSTDTQYF. CDR3 nucleotides: TGTGCCAGCAGCTTAGATCGGGGGAGCACAGATACGCAGTATTTT. The gene calls are TRBV11-3 and TRBJ2-3; tentatively, D is TRBD2 (6 bases). The germline V and J ends were trimmed by 0 bases and 0 bases, with 7 bases remaining between them. CDR3 size: 15 residues. The V gene's germline CDR1 is SGHNT and CDR2 YENEEA.

This clone was seen just once. CDR3 loop: CASSQDSFYPNYGYTF. The CDR3 DNA sequence: TGTGCCAGCAGCCAAGACTCGTTCTATCCTAACTATGGCTACACCTTC. The rearrangement links TRBV3-1 (or the pseudogene TRBV3-2) to TRBJ1-2; D unresolved. V was cut by 0 bases and J by 0 bases, with 11 bases left in between. Germline-derived CDR1 and CDR2 are LGHDT and YNNKEL (reference sequence). The CDR3 contains 16 residues.

This clone has only a few counts. The chain couples TRBV2 to TRBJ1-4; D is perhaps TRBD1 (6 bases). The germline V and J ends were trimmed by 4 bases and 7 bases, with 13 bases remaining between them. From germline, CDR1 is SNHLY and CDR2 FYNNEI. The CDR3 sequence is 14 residues long. CDR3 protein: CASSVRGTFEKLFF. CDR3 sequence (DNA): TGTGCCAGCAGTGTCAGGGGTACGTTTGAAAAACTGTTTTTT.

This chain connects TRBV6-5 to TRBJ2-7; TRBD2 might be the D (7 bases). The CDR3 covers 12 residues. In germline, CDR1 is MNHEY, CDR2 SVGAGI. The V gene lost 6 bases and the J gene lost 6 bases, with 12 bases spanning the gap. CDR3 bases: TGTGCCAGCAGCCGGGGGGCATCCGAGCAGTACTTC. It translates to CASSRGASEQYF.

This rearrangement joins TRBV6-1 to TRBJ1-6; D possibly corresponds to TRBD1 (5 bases). CDR3 length: 14 amino acids. Per germline, CDR1 MNHNS and CDR2 SASEGT. The V end was cut by 2 bases, the J end by 6 bases, with 8 bases between. CDR3 residues: CASSERGGNSPLHF. In nucleotides, the CDR3 is TGTGCCAGCAGTGAAAGGGGCGGTAATTCACCCCTCCACTTT.

The chain carries TRBV9 and TRBJ2-2, with 7 bases identical to TRBD2. The CDR3 length is 13 residues. Germline CDR1 reads SGDLS; CDR2 reads YYNGEE. The junction had 6 bases not matched to a gene; V was cut back by 8 bases and J by 5 bases. The chain's CDR3 is CASGGGETGELFF. In DNA form, the CDR3 reads TGTGCCAGTGGGGGAGGGGAAACCGGGGAGCTGTTTTTT.

The V and J genes are TRBV12-3 or TRBV12-4 and TRBJ2-7; TRBD1 agrees at 7 bases. V gave up 6 bases and J gave up 5 bases; unmatched junction bases: 7. This CDR3 contains 13 residues. CDR3 bases: TGTGCCAGCAGCCGAGACAGGGTCGACGAGCAGTACTTC. This gives the protein CASSRDRVDEQYF.

This chain connects TRBV27 to TRBJ2-1; D is ambiguous. The CDR3 contains 13 residues. Per the germline V gene, CDR1 is MNHEY and CDR2 is SMNVEV (reference sequence). V was pared by 2 bases and J by 6 bases, with 8 bases between. This CDR3 reads CASSLGRSNEQFF. Written as DNA, the CDR3 is TGTGCCAGCAGTTTAGGGCGCTCCAATGAGCAGTTCTTC.

This rearrangement joins TRBV20-1 to TRBJ1-2, with D possibly TRBD1 on 6 matching bases. The CDR3 spans 11 residues. Germline V lookup: CDR1 DFQATT, CDR2 SNEGSKA (reference sequence). Between the trimmed V and J ends, which lost 6 bases and 13 bases, there was a span of 18 bases. The CDR3 DNA is TGCAGTGCCAGGCACTACAGGGATTCCACCTTC. It yields the protein CSARHYRDSTF.

This clone has just one count. The chain combines TRBV7-2 with TRBJ1-5; D perhaps matches TRBD1 (6 bases). V lost 5 bases and J 2 bases, leaving 10 bases between the germline ends. The CDR3 extends over 14 amino acids. The germline CDR1 and CDR2 sequences are SGHTA and FQGNSA. CDR3 sequence: CASSRPGGNQPQHF. The CDR3 region has the DNA TGTGCCAGCAGCCGGCCAGGGGGCAATCAGCCCCAGCATTTT.

This sequence joins TRBV11-2 and TRBJ1-6; 7 bases agree with TRBD1. Germline CDR1 reads SGHAT; CDR2 reads FQNNGV. Trimming at V came to 5 bases and at J to 5 bases, leaving 9 bases not matched to a gene. There are 16 residues in the CDR3. CDR3 sequence reads: CASSKDDRAHNSPLHF. The CDR3 DNA follows: TGTGCCAGCAGCAAAGACGACAGGGCCCATAATTCACCCCTCCACTTT.

The chain joins TRBV7-9 to TRBJ1-6, with D perhaps TRBD1 (6 bases). V was pared by 1 base and J by 9 bases, with 13 bases between. The germline CDR1 and CDR2 sequences are SEHNR and FQNEAQ (reference sequence). The CDR3 covers 15 residues. The CDR3 nucleotides are TGTGCCAGCAGCTTAGTGGCGGGGGCGGGTTCACCCCTCCACTTT. It yields the protein CASSLVAGAGSPLHF.

This chain uses TRBV4-2 with TRBJ1-3; D not certain. The V end was cut by 8 bases, the J end by 0 bases, with 11 bases between. The germline V gene has CDR1 LGHNA and CDR2 YNFKEQ. The CDR3 sequence is 14 residues long. CDR3 sequence reads: CASEGANSGNTIYF. CDR3 coding DNA: TGTGCCAGCGAGGGTGCGAACTCTGGAAACACCATATATTTT.

The chain has TRBV5-1 and TRBJ2-2; perhaps TRBD2 as D (7 bases). Germline V gives CDR1 SGHRS, CDR2 YFSETQ. The CDR3 contains 16 residues. The V and J ends lost 5 bases and 2 bases respectively, with 16 bases between them. CDR3 protein: CASRWTGGVNTGELFF. The CDR3 bases are TGCGCCAGCAGGTGGACGGGGGGCGTTAACACCGGGGAGCTGTTTTTT.

The V call is TRBV7-9, the J call TRBJ1-5; D is ambiguous. Germline-derived CDR1 and CDR2 are SEHNR and FQNEAQ (reference sequence). Trimming took 2 bases from V and 4 from J, leaving 12 bases between them. CDR3 length: 15 residues. DNA of the CDR3: TGTGCCAGCAGCTTATCCTCATGGGCTAATCAGCCCCAGCATTTT. Translated, it gives CASSLSSWANQPQHF.

The chain uses TRBV4-2 and TRBJ2-1; TRBD2 aligns across 8 bases. The junction had 4 bases not matched to a gene; V was cut back by 3 bases and J by 0 bases. CDR3 length equals 16 residues. Germline-derived CDR1 and CDR2 are LGHNA and YNFKEQ. CDR3 coding DNA: TGTGCCAGCAGCCACGTCAGCGGGAGCTCCTACAATGAGCAGTTCTTC. It yields the protein CASSHVSGSSYNEQFF.

The chain recombines TRBV3-1 (or the pseudogene TRBV3-2) with TRBJ2-2; 9 positions match TRBD1. The CDR3 has 14 amino acids. From germline, CDR1 is LGHDT and CDR2 YNNKEL (reference sequence). V shed 8 bases, J shed 2 bases, and the junction held 3 bases outside the gene matches. The CDR3, as DNA: TGTGCCAGCGGACAGGGGACAAACACCGGGGAGCTGTTTTTT. Its translation is CASGQGTNTGELFF.

V gene TRBV7-3 combines with J gene TRBJ1-2; 8 bases line up with TRBD1. CDR1 and CDR2 (germline): SGHTA, FQGTGA. The J segment lost 0 bases and the V segment lost 5 bases, leaving 5 bases of the junction unmatched. The CDR3 totals 15 residues. This chain's CDR3 is CASSLQGGTNYGYTF. Written as DNA, the CDR3 is TGTGCCAGCAGCCTACAGGGGGGGACTAACTATGGCTACACCTTC.

This chain connects TRBV7-2 to TRBJ2-3; TRBD1 matches 8 bases. Germline-derived CDR1 and CDR2 are SGHTA and FQGNSA. This CDR3 is 14 amino acids long. With 4 bases clipped from V and 5 bases from J, the junction kept 5 bases outside the gene matches. For the CDR3, the DNA is TGTGCCAGCAGCTCGGACAGGGAGATAGATACGCAGTATTTT. It yields the protein CASSSDREIDTQYF. Based on the CDR3 plus reference TRBV7-2 and TRBJ2-3, the full variable domain is GAGVSQSPSNKVTEKGKDVELRCDPISGHTALYWYRQSLGQGLEFLIYFQGNSAPDKSGLPSDRFSAERTGGSVSTLTIQRTQQEDSAVYLCASSSDREIDTQYFGPGTRLTVL.

This sequence joins TRBV6-5 and TRBJ1-5; D unclear. The CDR3 loop spans 13 amino acids. V lost 3 bases, J lost 0 bases, and 3 bases lay in between. CDR1 and CDR2 (germline): MNHEY, SVGAGI. CDR3 coding DNA: TGTGCCAGCAGTTATAATAGCAATCAGCCCCAGCATTTT. Residues: CASSYNSNQPQHF.

The chain combines TRBV2 with TRBJ2-1; 9 bases map to TRBD1. Germline-derived CDR1 and CDR2 are SNHLY and FYNNEI. The CDR3 has 15 amino acids. V gave up 7 bases and J gave up 4 bases; unmatched junction bases: 8. The DNA for the CDR3 is TGTGCCAGCACTGCCCGGGACAGGGTATACAATGAGCAGTTCTTC. Translating gives CASTARDRVYNEQFF.

J is TRBJ2-3 and V is TRBV15; a weak D match, TRBD2 (5 bases). Germline CDR1 and CDR2: LNHNV and YYDKDF (reference sequence). There are 16 residues in the CDR3. V lost 1 base and J 8 bases, leaving 19 bases between the germline ends. The CDR3 region is CATSRGRDKGAGTQYF. The DNA for the CDR3 is TGTGCCACCAGCAGAGGGCGTGACAAGGGTGCGGGTACGCAGTATTTT. Complete variable domain (other parts from reference TRBV15 and TRBJ2-3): DAMVIQNPRYQVTQFGKPVTLSCSQTLNHNVMYWYQQKSSQAPKLLFHYYDKDFNNEADTPDNFQSRRPNTSFCFLDIRSPGLGDTAMYLCATSRGRDKGAGTQYFGPGTRLTVL.

J is TRBJ1-5 and V is TRBV28; 8 nucleotides line up with TRBD1. Germline trimming cut 2 bases from V and 7 bases from J; bases unmatched to any gene: 4. The CDR3 has 14 amino acids. The germline CDR1 and CDR2 sequences are MDHEN and SYDVKM. The CDR3 nucleotides are TGTGCCAGCAGTTTAGGTCAGGGGGCCCAGCCCCAGCATTTT. Translation: CASSLGQGAQPQHF.

This chain joins TRBV11-2 and TRBJ2-3; 9 positions agree with TRBD1. CDR3 length equals 13 residues. Trimming removed 7 bases from V and 6 bases from J; junction bases left unmatched: 5. The germline gives CDR1 SGHAT, CDR2 FQNNGV. CDR3 protein: CASTLDRGDTQYF. The CDR3 DNA follows: TGTGCCAGCACCCTGGACAGGGGCGATACGCAGTATTTT. The full variable domain, in which reference TRBV11-2 and TRBJ2-3 provide the parts outside the CDR3, is EAGVAQSPRYKIIEKRQSVAFWCNPISGHATLYWYQQILGQGPKLLIQFQNNGVVDDSQLPKDRFSAERLKGVDSTLKIQPAKLEDSAVYLCASTLDRGDTQYFGPGTRLTVL.